A single sample gave rise to the 20 T cell receptor beta chains below, sequenced in a study of blood T cell repertoires in COVID-19. Libraries were prepared by immunoSEQ multiplex PCR; TCRdb keeps only in-frame clonotypes and omits some of them. The sample has some 150,000 clones, approximately 85% seen once. The sample comprised peripheral blood. These receptor sequences come from a man aged 60 to 75 with COVID-19, enrolled during active disease.

The genes are TRBV7-3 and TRBJ2-5, with 8 bases lining up with TRBD1. V lost 5 bases and J lost 4; bases outside the gene matches: 3. The CDR3 loop spans 13 amino acids. CDR1 SGHTA and CDR2 FQGTGA come from the germline V gene. The CDR3: CASSDRGSETQYF. CDR3 in DNA: TGTGCCAGCAGCGACAGGGGCTCAGAGACCCAGTACTTC.

This chain joins TRBV27 and TRBJ1-4; a possible D gene is TRBD1 (6 bases). This CDR3 region has 17 residues. The ends were cut back, 5 bases at V and 3 bases at J, with 19 bases in the middle. CDR1 is MNHEY, CDR2 SMNVEV, per germline (reference sequence). CDR3 nucleotide sequence: TGTGCCAGCAGTCGTACAGGGTTATGGATAGCTAATGAAAAACTGTTTTTT. Translated, it gives CASSRTGLWIANEKLFF.

This chain joins TRBV5-6 and TRBJ1-1; 10 nucleotides line up with TRBD1. Germline lookup yields CDR1 SGHDT and CDR2 YYEEEE. With 1 base clipped from V and 3 bases from J, the junction kept 6 bases outside the gene matches. CDR3 size: 16 residues. This CDR3 is CASSLRGQGPDTEAFF. The CDR3 DNA follows: TGTGCCAGCAGCTTGAGGGGACAGGGGCCTGACACTGAAGCTTTCTTT.

The chain combines TRBV5-1 with TRBJ2-7, with 8 bases matching TRBD1. The CDR3 spans 17 residues. The V gene's germline CDR1 is SGHRS and CDR2 YFSETQ. V shed 1 base and J 1 base; nucleotides not matched to a gene: 10. CDR3 region: CASSLSRGQVSSYEQYF. In nucleotides, the CDR3 is TGCGCCAGCAGCTTGTCCCGGGGACAGGTTTCTTCCTACGAGCAGTACTTC.

The chain recombines TRBV5-4 with TRBJ1-2, with 10 positions matching TRBD1. Losses at the gene ends were 5 bases for V and 4 bases for J; bases not matched to a gene: 8. Germline values: CDR1 SGHNT, CDR2 YYREEE (reference sequence). The CDR3 consists of 15 residues. Here the CDR3 DNA reads TGTGCCAGCAGATCACCGGGACAGGGGATCTATGGCTACACCTTC. Its protein is CASRSPGQGIYGYTF.

This chain connects TRBV5-1 to TRBJ1-6, with a weak D call TRBD1 (5 bases). The germline gives CDR1 SGHRS, CDR2 YFSETQ. V lost 0 bases and J lost 7, with 8 bases in between. This CDR3 contains 14 residues. The CDR3 DNA follows: TGCGCCAGCAGCTTGGAATACAGGAATTCACCCCTCCACTTT. Its protein product is CASSLEYRNSPLHF. The variable domain in full, completed from reference TRBV5-1 and TRBJ1-6, reads KAGVTQTPRYLIKTRGQQVTLSCSPISGHRSVSWYQQTPGQGLQFLFEYFSETQRNKGNFPGRFSGRQFSNSRSEMNVSTLELGDSALYLCASSLEYRNSPLHFGNGTRLTVT.

The CDR3 protein is CASSVTGQGIFRYGYTF. CDR3 in DNA: TGTGCCAGCAGCGTCACGGGACAGGGGATTTTTCGGTATGGCTACACCTTC. This sequence joins TRBV7-8 and TRBJ1-2; 10 bases agree with TRBD1. CDR3 length: 17 amino acids. Losses at the gene ends were 5 bases for V and 5 bases for J; bases not matched to a gene: 14. From germline, CDR1 is SGHVS and CDR2 FQNEAQ.

The V and J genes are TRBV29-1 and TRBJ2-7; D is undetermined. Between the trimmed V and J ends, which lost 4 bases and 2 bases, there was a span of 9 bases. Germline V gene lookup returns CDR1 SQVTM and CDR2 ANQGSEA. CDR3 length: 12 amino acids. The CDR3 sequence is CSVAGYPYEQYF. CDR3 in DNA: TGCAGCGTTGCCGGGTATCCCTACGAGCAGTACTTC.

The chain is built from TRBV6-1 and TRBJ1-1; D remains unclear. Trimming left V 3 bases short and J 3 bases short, with 8 bases between. CDR3 length: 13 residues. From germline, CDR1 is MNHNS and CDR2 SASEGT. In nucleotides, the CDR3 is TGTGCCAGCAGTGATCCCAATGACACTGAAGCTTTCTTT. It is translated as CASSDPNDTEAFF.

V usage is TRBV6-2 or TRBV6-3 and J usage is TRBJ2-7; D call uncertain. Deletions cut 6 bases from V and 7 bases from J, with 10 bases between. The CDR3 contains 11 residues. The germline V gene has CDR1 MNHEY and CDR2 SVGEGT. The DNA of the CDR3 is TGTGCCAGCAGCCGAGGTTTAGAGCAGTACTTC. This encodes CASSRGLEQYF.

This clone has just a few counts. Other DNA variants within this sample encode the same CDR3. The genes are TRBV6-6 and TRBJ1-3, with TRBD1 matching over 7 bases. The CDR3 loop spans 15 amino acids. Per germline, CDR1 MNHNY and CDR2 SVGAGI (reference sequence). The J segment lost 3 bases and the V segment lost 2 bases, leaving 4 bases of the junction unmatched. CDR3 amino acids: CASSYEGARGNTIYF. In DNA form, the CDR3 reads TGTGCCAGCAGTTACGAGGGGGCGCGTGGAAACACCATATATTTT.

The rearrangement joins TRBV24-1 to TRBJ2-3, with D uncertain. The germline V gene encodes CDR1 KGHDR and CDR2 SFDVKD. Trimming removed 9 bases at V and 4 bases at J, with 13 bases between. This CDR3 has 13 residues. The CDR3 protein is CATQTENPDTQYF. The CDR3 DNA follows: TGTGCCACCCAAACCGAGAATCCAGATACGCAGTATTTT.

This chain uses TRBV18 with TRBJ2-5, with TRBD1 matching over 7 bases. CDR3 length: 17 residues. The V and J ends lost 3 bases and 1 base, in that order; junction bases with no gene match: 11. Germline CDR1 reads KGHSH; CDR2 reads LQKENI. This CDR3 reads CASSPTPGTELQETQYF. DNA of the CDR3: TGTGCCAGCTCACCGACCCCCGGGACAGAACTCCAAGAGACCCAGTACTTC. The full variable domain, its missing parts supplied by reference TRBV18 and TRBJ2-5, is NAGVMQNPRHLVRRRGQEARLRCSPMKGHSHVYWYRQLPEEGLKFMVYLQKENIIDESGMPKERFSAEFPKEGPSILRIQQVVRGDSAAYFCASSPTPGTELQETQYFGPGTRLLVL.

The DNA for the CDR3 is TGTGCCAGCTCACCAACACTAGCGGGAGGAATCAACGAGCAGTACTTC. Amino acids: CASSPTLAGGINEQYF. V usage is TRBV18 and J usage is TRBJ2-7, with 12 bases lining up with TRBD2. The CDR3 contains 16 residues. Germline-derived CDR1 and CDR2 are KGHSH and LQKENI. Trimming took 2 bases from V and 5 from J; bases not matched to a gene: 7.

V is TRBV6-5 and J is TRBJ1-2; TRBD1 is a possible D gene (6 bases). Trimming removed 8 bases from V and 8 bases from J, with 21 bases in between. Germline CDR1 is MNHEY and CDR2 is SVGAGI. This CDR3 region has 14 residues. The chain's CDR3 is CASGIRDTRNGYTF. CDR3 bases: TGTGCCAGCGGTATTCGGGACACTCGGAACGGCTACACCTTC.

This chain connects TRBV7-9 to TRBJ2-7; 8 bases match TRBD2. The ends lost 5 bases at V and 2 bases at J; junction bases unmatched: 5. The CDR3 has 14 residues. Per germline, CDR1 SEHNR and CDR2 FQNEAQ (reference sequence). CDR3 region: CASSTTGGPYEQYF. Here the CDR3 DNA reads TGTGCCAGCAGCACCACGGGAGGGCCCTACGAGCAGTACTTC.

The V gene is TRBV4-2, the J gene TRBJ1-1; the match to TRBD1 covers 10 bases. The CDR3 sequence is 15 residues long. Germline assignment: CDR1 LGHNA and CDR2 YNFKEQ. With 4 bases clipped from V and 4 bases from J, the junction kept 6 bases outside the gene matches. The chain's CDR3 is CASSRDRGGGTEAFF. DNA of the CDR3: TGTGCCAGCAGCCGGGACAGGGGAGGAGGCACTGAAGCTTTCTTT.

CDR3 sequence: CASSRLSGSGKGTDTQYF. The CDR3 nucleotides are TGTGCCAGCAGCCGATTAAGCGGGAGCGGAAAGGGCACAGATACGCAGTATTTT. This chain joins TRBV3-1 (or the pseudogene TRBV3-2) and TRBJ2-3; 8 bases agree with TRBD2. Germline assignment: CDR1 LGHDT and CDR2 YNNKEL (reference sequence). After removal of 4 bases from V and 1 base from J, the junction contained 13 bases not matched to a gene. This CDR3 spans 18 amino acids.

The chain is built from TRBV9 and TRBJ1-6, with 8 positions matching TRBD1. This CDR3 contains 14 residues. The germline V gene has CDR1 SGDLS and CDR2 YYNGEE. V lost 2 bases and J lost 9; bases outside the gene matches: 4. CDR3 DNA sequence: TGTGCCAGCAGCGTCCGGACAGGGAGTTCACCCCTCCACTTT. Protein product: CASSVRTGSSPLHF. The entire variable domain, with the rest obtained from reference TRBV9 and TRBJ1-6, is as follows: DSGVTQTPKHLITATGQRVTLRCSPRSGDLSVYWYQQSLDQGLQFLIQYYNGEERAKGNILERFSAQQFPDLHSELNLSSLELGDSALYFCASSVRTGSSPLHFGNGTRLTVT.

This rearrangement joins TRBV9 to TRBJ2-7; D is ambiguous. The CDR3 runs 15 residues. The V end lost 0 bases, the J end lost 3 bases, and 13 bases lay between the germline ends. Germline lookup yields CDR1 SGDLS and CDR2 YYNGEE. The DNA for the CDR3 is TGTGCCAGCAGCGTAGTTGACAATTGGAACTACGAGCAGTACTTC. It translates to CASSVVDNWNYEQYF.